The sequence of this TCR beta chain was determined in a study of blood T cells in healthy people across ages. On the study more broadly: About one barcoded beta molecule was captured per two T cells (by template switching).

With a J-beta primer mix and a sample-barcoded 5' primer, a second PCR ran 7 to 11 cycles. A single record per CDR3 protein comes from TCRdb applying MiXCR to the 5' RACE reads. The sample lists about 720,000 distinct CDR3 sequences; 25% were seen once. This CDR3 is built from 14 residues. V shed 5 bases, J shed 5 bases, and the junction held 10 bases outside the gene matches. The germline V gene encodes CDR1 SQVTM and CDR2 ANQGSEA. This sample also appeared in a second study, on T cells of mothers and their children.

The receptor was derived from a boy aged 5-17 years in good health. The V and J genes are TRBV29-1 and TRBJ2-7; TRBD2 aligns across 9 bases. The sequenced material came from blood. CDR3 sequence: CSVLPGLAGHEQYF. For the CDR3, the DNA is TGCAGCGTTCTTCCGGGACTAGCTGGCCACGAGCAGTACTTC.